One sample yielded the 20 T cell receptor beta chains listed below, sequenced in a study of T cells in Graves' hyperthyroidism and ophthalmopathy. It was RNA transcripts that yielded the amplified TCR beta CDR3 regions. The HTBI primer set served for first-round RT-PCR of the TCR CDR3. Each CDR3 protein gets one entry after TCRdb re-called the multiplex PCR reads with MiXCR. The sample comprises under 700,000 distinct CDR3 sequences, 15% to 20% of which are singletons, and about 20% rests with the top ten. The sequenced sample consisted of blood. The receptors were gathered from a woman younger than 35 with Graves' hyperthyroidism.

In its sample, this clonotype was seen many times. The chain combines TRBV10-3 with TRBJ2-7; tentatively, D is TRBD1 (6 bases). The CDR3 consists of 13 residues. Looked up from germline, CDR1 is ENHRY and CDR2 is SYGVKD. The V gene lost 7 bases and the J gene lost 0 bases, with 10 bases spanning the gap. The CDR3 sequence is CAITRDISYEQYF. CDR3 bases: TGTGCCATCACTCGGGACATCTCCTACGAGCAGTACTTC.

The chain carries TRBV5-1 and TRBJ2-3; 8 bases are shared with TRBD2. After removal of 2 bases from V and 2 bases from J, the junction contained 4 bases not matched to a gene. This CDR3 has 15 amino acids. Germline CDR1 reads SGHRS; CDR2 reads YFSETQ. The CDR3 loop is CASSFSSGHTDTQYF. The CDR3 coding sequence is TGCGCCAGCAGCTTTTCTAGCGGGCACACAGATACGCAGTATTTT.

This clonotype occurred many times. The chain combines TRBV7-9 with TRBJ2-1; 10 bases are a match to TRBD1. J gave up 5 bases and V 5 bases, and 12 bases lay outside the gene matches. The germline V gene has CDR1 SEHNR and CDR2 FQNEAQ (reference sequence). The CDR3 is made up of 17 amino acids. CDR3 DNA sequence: TGTGCCAGCAGCCGAAGACAGGGGGCCCGTAGGGACAATGAGCAGTTCTTC. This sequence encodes CASSRRQGARRDNEQFF.

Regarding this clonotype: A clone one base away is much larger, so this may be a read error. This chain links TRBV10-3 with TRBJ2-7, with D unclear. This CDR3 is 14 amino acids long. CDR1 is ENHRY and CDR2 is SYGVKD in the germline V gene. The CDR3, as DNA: TGTGCCACCAGTCCCCGGGCTACCTACTACGAGCAGTACTTC. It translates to CATSPRATYYEQYF.

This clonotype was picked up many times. The CDR3 reads CSASDTLNTEAFF. In nucleotides, the CDR3 is TGCAGTGCTAGCGACACATTGAACACTGAAGCTTTCTTT. The rearrangement links TRBV20-1 to TRBJ1-1; D not resolved. V was trimmed by 3 bases and J by 0 bases, leaving 8 bases between them. CDR3 size: 13 residues. Per germline, CDR1 DFQATT and CDR2 SNEGSKA (reference sequence).

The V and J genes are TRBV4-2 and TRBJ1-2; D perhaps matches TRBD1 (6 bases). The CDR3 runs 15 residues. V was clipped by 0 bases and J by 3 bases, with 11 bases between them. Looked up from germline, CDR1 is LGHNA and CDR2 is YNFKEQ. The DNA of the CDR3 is TGTGCCAGCAGCCAAGATCGGGGGCTCCACTATGGCTACACCTTC. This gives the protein CASSQDRGLHYGYTF.

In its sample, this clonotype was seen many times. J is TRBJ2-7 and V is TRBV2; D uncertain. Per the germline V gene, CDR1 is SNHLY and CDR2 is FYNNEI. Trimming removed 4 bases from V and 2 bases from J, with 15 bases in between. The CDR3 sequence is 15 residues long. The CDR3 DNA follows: TGTGCCAGCAGTGCGGCTACAAGCACGCCCTACGAGCAGTACTTC. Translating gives CASSAATSTPYEQYF.

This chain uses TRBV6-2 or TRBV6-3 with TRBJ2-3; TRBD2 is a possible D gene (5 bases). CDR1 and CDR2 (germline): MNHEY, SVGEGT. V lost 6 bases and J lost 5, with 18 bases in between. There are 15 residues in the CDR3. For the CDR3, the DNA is TGTGCCAGCAGCCATCCGGCTAGCAGGAAAGATACGCAGTATTTT. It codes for CASSHPASRKDTQYF.

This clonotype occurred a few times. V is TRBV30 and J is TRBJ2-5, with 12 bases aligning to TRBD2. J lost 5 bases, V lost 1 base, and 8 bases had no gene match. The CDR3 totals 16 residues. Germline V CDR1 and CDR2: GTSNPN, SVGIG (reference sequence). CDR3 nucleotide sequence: TGTGCCTGGAGTGACCCGACTAGCGGGAGCTTGGAGACCCAGTACTTC. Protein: CAWSDPTSGSLETQYF.

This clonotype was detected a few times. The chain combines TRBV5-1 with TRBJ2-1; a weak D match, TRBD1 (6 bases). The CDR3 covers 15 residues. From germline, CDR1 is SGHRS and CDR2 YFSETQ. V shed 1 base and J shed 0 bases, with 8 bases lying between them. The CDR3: CASSLKQGSYNEQFF. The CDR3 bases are TGCGCCAGCAGCTTGAAACAGGGCTCCTACAATGAGCAGTTCTTC.

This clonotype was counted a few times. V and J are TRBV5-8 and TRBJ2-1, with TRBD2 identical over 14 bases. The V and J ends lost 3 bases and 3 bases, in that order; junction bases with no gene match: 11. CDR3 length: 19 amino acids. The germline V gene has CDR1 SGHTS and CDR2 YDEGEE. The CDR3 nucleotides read TGTGCCAGCAGCTCGAGAGGACTAGCGGGAGGCCTAAACTACAATGAGCAGTTCTTC. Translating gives CASSSRGLAGGLNYNEQFF.

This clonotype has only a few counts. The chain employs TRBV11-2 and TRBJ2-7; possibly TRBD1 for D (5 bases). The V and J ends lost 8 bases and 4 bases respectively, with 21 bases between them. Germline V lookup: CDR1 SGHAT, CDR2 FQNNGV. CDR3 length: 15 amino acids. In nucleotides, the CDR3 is TGTGCCAGCGCTCCCTCGTCCGGACACAGATACGAGCAGTACTTC. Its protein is CASAPSSGHRYEQYF.

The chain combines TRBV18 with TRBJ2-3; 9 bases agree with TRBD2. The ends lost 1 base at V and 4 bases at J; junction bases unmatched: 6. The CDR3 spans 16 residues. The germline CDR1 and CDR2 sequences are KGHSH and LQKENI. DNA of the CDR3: TGTGCCAGCTCACCACTAGCGGGAGATTTGGCAGATACGCAGTATTTT. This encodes CASSPLAGDLADTQYF.

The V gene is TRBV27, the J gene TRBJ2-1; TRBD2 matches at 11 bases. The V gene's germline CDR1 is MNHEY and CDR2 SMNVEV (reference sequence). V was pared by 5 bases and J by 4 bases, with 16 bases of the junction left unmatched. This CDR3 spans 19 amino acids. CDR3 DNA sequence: TGTGCCAGCAGTACAACCCCAAAACGACTAGCGGGGTTTTACAATGAGCAGTTCTTC. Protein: CASSTTPKRLAGFYNEQFF.

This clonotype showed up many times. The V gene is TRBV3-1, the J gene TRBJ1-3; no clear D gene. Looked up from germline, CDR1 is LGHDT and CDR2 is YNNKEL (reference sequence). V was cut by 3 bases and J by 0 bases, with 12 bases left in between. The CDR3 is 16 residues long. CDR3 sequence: CASSQSPLLSGNTIYF. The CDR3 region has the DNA TGTGCCAGCAGCCAGTCTCCGCTCCTCTCTGGAAACACCATATATTTT.

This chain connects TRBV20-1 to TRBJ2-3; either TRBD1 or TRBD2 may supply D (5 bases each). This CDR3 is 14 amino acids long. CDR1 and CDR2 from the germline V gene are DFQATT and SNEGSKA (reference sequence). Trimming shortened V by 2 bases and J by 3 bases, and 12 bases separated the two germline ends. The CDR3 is CSARTGRETDTQYF. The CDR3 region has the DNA TGCAGTGCTAGAACCGGCAGGGAGACAGATACGCAGTATTTT.

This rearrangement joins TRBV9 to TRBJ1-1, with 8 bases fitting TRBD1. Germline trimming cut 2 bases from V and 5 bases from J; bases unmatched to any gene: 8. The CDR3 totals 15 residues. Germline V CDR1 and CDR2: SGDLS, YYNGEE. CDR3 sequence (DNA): TGTGCCAGCAGCGTGGGCAGGGGGCCGGGTACTGAAGCTTTCTTT. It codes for CASSVGRGPGTEAFF.

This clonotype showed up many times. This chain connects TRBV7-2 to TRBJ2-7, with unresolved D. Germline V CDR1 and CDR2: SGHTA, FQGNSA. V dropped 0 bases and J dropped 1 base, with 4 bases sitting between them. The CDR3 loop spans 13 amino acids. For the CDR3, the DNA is TGTGCCAGCAGCTTAGCGCGTTCCTACGAGCAGTACTTC. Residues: CASSLARSYEQYF.

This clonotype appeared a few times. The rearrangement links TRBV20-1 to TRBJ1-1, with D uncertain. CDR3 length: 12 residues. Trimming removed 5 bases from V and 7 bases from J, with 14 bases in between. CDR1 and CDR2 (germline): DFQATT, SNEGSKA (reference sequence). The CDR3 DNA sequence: TGCAGTGCTCGAGCTCCGGAGATTGAAGCTTTCTTT. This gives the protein CSARAPEIEAFF.

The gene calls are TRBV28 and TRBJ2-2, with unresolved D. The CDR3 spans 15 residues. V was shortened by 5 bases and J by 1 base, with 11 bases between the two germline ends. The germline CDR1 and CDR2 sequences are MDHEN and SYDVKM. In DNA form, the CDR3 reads TGTGCCAGCAGTGATCGGGCAGGGAACACCGGGGAGCTGTTTTTT. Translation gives CASSDRAGNTGELFF.